This T cell receptor beta chain emerged from a study of cytomegalovirus exposure and HLA in healthy donors. The PCR made use of 60 Vbeta and 13 Jbeta primers. The repertoire was sequenced with immunoSEQ multiplex PCR; TCRdb's copy has only in-frame clones and lacks some. This table holds some 75,000 clones. Germline-derived CDR1 and CDR2 are LGHNA and YSLEER. V gave up 0 bases and J gave up 1 base, with 6 bases separating them. The CDR3 extends over 14 amino acids. Sequencing was done on a sample of PBMCs. This TCR came from a boy younger than 18 in good health and CMV-seronegative. The chain recombines TRBV4-3 with TRBJ1-1; D gene uncertain. The CDR3 reads CASSQDLKNTEAFF. CDR3 nucleotide sequence: TGCGCCAGCAGCCAAGATCTAAAGAACACTGAAGCTTTCTTT.